These 27 T cell receptor beta chains originate from one sample sequenced in a study of blood T cell repertoires in COVID-19. Assay used: immunoSEQ multiplex PCR; TCRdb lists only in-frame clones, some missing. The sample lists 150,000 to 200,000 clones; approximately 78% were seen once. The sample consisted of peripheral blood. Receptors were obtained from a human donor in a cohort sampled during active COVID-19.

This chain connects TRBV7-2 to TRBJ1-1; 10 bases are a match to TRBD1. Unmatched junction bases numbered 7, after V lost 5 bases and J lost 4 bases. Per germline, CDR1 SGHTA and CDR2 FQGNSA. The CDR3 loop spans 15 amino acids. In nucleotides, the CDR3 is TGTGCCAGCAGCCCAAGACAGGGGGCTGGCACTGAAGCTTTCTTT. This gives the protein CASSPRQGAGTEAFF.

The CDR3 region is CASTHDRGNNYGYTF. As DNA, the CDR3 is TGTGCCAGCACACACGACAGGGGCAATAACTATGGCTACACCTTC. This chain uses TRBV6-5 with TRBJ1-2; 8 nucleotides match TRBD1. J lost 1 base, V lost 7 bases, and 8 bases had no gene match. CDR3 length equals 15 residues. Per germline, CDR1 MNHEY and CDR2 SVGAGI.

As DNA, the CDR3 is TGTGCCAGCAGCGACAGCTGGGGCAATCAGCCCCAGCATTTT. It yields the protein CASSDSWGNQPQHF. This rearrangement joins TRBV6-2 or TRBV6-3 to TRBJ1-5; maybe TRBD1 (5 bases). The germline CDR1 and CDR2 sequences are MNHEY and SVGEGT. The CDR3 is made up of 14 amino acids. Trimming cost V 6 bases and J 2 bases, with 11 bases left between them.

This clone was seen a handful of times. The chain has TRBV7-3 and TRBJ2-3; 7 bases fit TRBD2. This CDR3 has 16 amino acids. Germline CDR1 SGHTA, CDR2 FQGTGA. The J segment lost 2 bases and the V segment lost 4 bases, leaving 9 bases of the junction unmatched. CDR3 sequence reads: CASSSLGGDLTDTQYF. CDR3 coding DNA: TGTGCCAGCAGCTCCCTTGGGGGGGACCTCACAGATACGCAGTATTTT.

V and J are TRBV7-2 and TRBJ1-3, with 11 bases aligning to TRBD1. Germline trimming cut 5 bases from V and 4 bases from J; bases unmatched to any gene: 4. The CDR3 has 15 residues. The germline V gene encodes CDR1 SGHTA and CDR2 FQGNSA. DNA for the CDR3: TGTGCCAGCAGCATAAGGGACAGGGGGGGAAACACCATATATTTT. It encodes CASSIRDRGGNTIYF.

V usage is TRBV12-2 and J usage is TRBJ1-5; TRBD1 is taken as the D call from the table, unchecked against the DNA. TRBV12-2 represents a pseudogene. The CDR3 totals 17 residues. The CDR3 DNA reads as TGTGCAAGTCGCCCCAGGTGCAGGGAAAATAGCAATCAGCCCCAGCATTTT. Translation gives CASRPRCRENSNQPQHF.

The chain employs TRBV6-5 and TRBJ1-2, with a weak D call TRBD1 (6 bases). The CDR3 loop spans 13 amino acids. Germline loops: CDR1 MNHEY, CDR2 SVGAGI. V lost 4 bases and J lost 6, with 12 bases in between. This CDR3 is CASSLRQENGYTF. In DNA, the CDR3 is TGTGCCAGCAGTTTAAGACAGGAGAATGGCTACACCTTC.

This chain uses TRBV28 with TRBJ1-1; D possibly corresponds to TRBD1 (6 bases). The ends were cut back, 2 bases at V and 4 bases at J, with 8 bases in the middle. The CDR3 runs 13 residues. Germline-derived CDR1 and CDR2 are MDHEN and SYDVKM. CDR3 DNA: TGTGCCAGCAGTTTACGCAGGGGCACTGAAGCTTTCTTT. As protein: CASSLRRGTEAFF.

This clone was seen ten or more times. J is TRBJ1-1 and V is TRBV19; D might be TRBD1 (5 bases). Trimming shortened V by 3 bases and J by 3 bases, and 11 bases separated the two germline ends. The V gene's germline CDR1 is LNHDA and CDR2 SQIVND (reference sequence). The CDR3 sequence is 14 residues long. The CDR3 loop reads CASSITAGHTEAFF. In DNA form, the CDR3 reads TGTGCCAGTAGTATTACAGCGGGGCACACTGAAGCTTTCTTT.

The chain joins TRBV7-9 to TRBJ2-5; 10 positions agree with TRBD2. The CDR3 contains 14 residues. After removal of 5 bases from V and 7 bases from J, the junction contained 7 bases not matched to a gene. CDR1 and CDR2 from the germline V gene are SEHNR and FQNEAQ (reference sequence). The CDR3 coding sequence is TGTGCCAGCAGCCCTAGCGGGAGAGACGGGACCCAGTACTTC. The encoded protein is CASSPSGRDGTQYF.

The J gene is TRBJ1-2, the V gene TRBV30; possible D gene TRBD1, 5 bases. The CDR3 runs 13 residues. V was clipped by 0 bases and J by 4 bases, with 9 bases between them. Germline CDR1 GTSNPN, CDR2 SVGIG (reference sequence). The CDR3 DNA reads TGTGCCTGGAGTGTAGGGGTAGGCTATGGCTACACCTTC. Its translation is CAWSVGVGYGYTF.

This rearrangement joins TRBV20-1 to TRBJ1-1, with TRBD1 matching over 7 bases. V lost 5 bases to trimming and J lost 11 bases; unmatched junction nucleotides: 8. There are 11 residues in the CDR3. Germline V gene lookup returns CDR1 DFQATT and CDR2 SNEGSKA (reference sequence). The CDR3 DNA follows: TGCAGTGCTCGGACAGGCCCCGGGGCTTTCTTT. It specifies CSARTGPGAFF.

The chain is built from TRBV3-1 (or the pseudogene TRBV3-2) and TRBJ1-1, with 7 bases that match TRBD1. Germline loops: CDR1 LGHDT, CDR2 YNNKEL (reference sequence). V dropped 6 bases and J dropped 5; count of bases not matched to a gene: 9. The CDR3 consists of 14 residues. As DNA, the CDR3 is TGTGCCAGCAGTCTTACAGGGGAGGCAACTGAAGCTTTCTTT. Translated, it gives CASSLTGEATEAFF.

The gene calls are TRBV7-9 and TRBJ2-7; TRBD1 agrees at 11 bases. The CDR3 covers 15 residues. Losses at the gene ends were 4 bases for V and 4 bases for J; bases not matched to a gene: 6. The germline V gene has CDR1 SEHNR and CDR2 FQNEAQ (reference sequence). For the CDR3, the DNA is TGTGCCAGCAGCTATGGGACAGGGGGAGGTTACGAGCAGTACTTC. Translation gives CASSYGTGGGYEQYF.

The chain employs TRBV7-3 and TRBJ1-1; no clear D gene. The V gene lost 3 bases and the J gene lost 2 bases, with 10 bases spanning the gap. This CDR3 has 14 residues. The germline V gene has CDR1 SGHTA and CDR2 FQGTGA. The CDR3 reads CASSLGSSNTEAFF. CDR3 bases: TGTGCCAGCAGCTTGGGCAGCTCAAACACTGAAGCTTTCTTT.

This clone was counted once. As DNA, the CDR3 is TGTGCCAGCAGCCTCGACGGGGTAACTGAAGCTTTCTTT. It translates to CASSLDGVTEAFF. The V gene is TRBV7-2, the J gene TRBJ1-1; D is undetermined. The CDR3 contains 13 residues. CDR1 is SGHTA and CDR2 is FQGNSA in the germline V gene. With 5 bases removed from V and 5 bases from J, the gap between germline ends came to 12 bases.

The V and J genes are TRBV18 and TRBJ1-2; 8 bases agree with TRBD1. Trimming took 6 bases from V and 5 from J; bases not matched to a gene: 8. The CDR3 runs to 14 residues. Looked up from germline, CDR1 is KGHSH and CDR2 is LQKENI. The CDR3 sequence is CASSFRTGSYGYTF. CDR3 coding DNA: TGTGCCAGCTCCTTTCGGACAGGGAGTTATGGCTACACCTTC.

The chain uses TRBV19 and TRBJ2-7; D might be TRBD2 (6 bases). The V and J ends lost 6 bases and 4 bases respectively, with 13 bases between them. The CDR3 length is 13 residues. Germline CDR1 LNHDA, CDR2 SQIVND (reference sequence). The CDR3 reads CASRGSGRYEQYF. The DNA of the CDR3 is TGTGCCAGTAGGGGTAGCGGTCGATACGAGCAGTACTTC.

The V and J genes are TRBV7-2 and TRBJ1-1; TRBD1 might be the D (6 bases). The length of the CDR3 is 14 residues. Deletions cut 5 bases from V and 2 bases from J, with 12 bases between. Per germline, CDR1 SGHTA and CDR2 FQGNSA. The CDR3 region has the DNA TGTGCCAGCAGCCAATCACAGGGAAACACTGAAGCTTTCTTT. As protein: CASSQSQGNTEAFF.

This clone was seen a single time. This chain connects TRBV28 to TRBJ1-4, with D possibly being TRBD1 (5 bases). Trimming shortened V by 5 bases and J by 7 bases, and 20 bases separated the two germline ends. Looked up from germline, CDR1 is MDHEN and CDR2 is SYDVKM. The CDR3 loop spans 16 amino acids. The CDR3 reads CASSPQGWGEGEKLFF. The CDR3 nucleotides are TGTGCCAGCAGTCCCCAGGGATGGGGGGAGGGTGAAAAACTGTTTTTT.

This chain joins TRBV5-6 and TRBJ1-2, with TRBD1 matching over 7 bases. Per the germline V gene, CDR1 is SGHDT and CDR2 is YYEEEE. Germline trimming cut 6 bases from V and 1 base from J; bases unmatched to any gene: 18. The CDR3 spans 18 residues. This chain's CDR3 is CASTSTGKDMRRNYGYTF. DNA for the CDR3: TGTGCCAGCACCTCGACAGGGAAAGATATGCGCCGTAACTATGGCTACACCTTC.

The chain combines TRBV19 with TRBJ1-6, with 10 bases fitting TRBD1. The germline V gene encodes CDR1 LNHDA and CDR2 SQIVND (reference sequence). V trimming: 8 bases; J trimming: 8 bases; junction bases outside the gene matches: 9. The CDR3 totals 15 residues. CDR3 DNA: TGTGCCAGTCGTTTGACAGGGGGCTTGTATTCACCCCTCCACTTT. This encodes CASRLTGGLYSPLHF.

This clone came up once. The J gene is TRBJ2-1, the V gene TRBV3-1 (or the pseudogene TRBV3-2); D unclear. The V end lost 1 base, the J end lost 0 bases, and 4 bases lay between the germline ends. The CDR3 covers 14 residues. Germline CDR1 and CDR2: LGHDT and YNNKEL (reference sequence). The CDR3: CASSQVASYNEQFF. CDR3 in DNA: TGTGCCAGCAGCCAAGTGGCCTCCTACAATGAGCAGTTCTTC.

The genes are TRBV28 and TRBJ2-1; possibly TRBD2 for D (8 bases). This CDR3 comprises 17 residues. Per germline, CDR1 MDHEN and CDR2 SYDVKM. V shed 7 bases and J shed 2 bases, with 21 bases lying between them. This CDR3 reads CASTGGDSLEPYNEQFF. In DNA form, the CDR3 reads TGTGCCAGCACGGGGGGGGACAGTCTGGAGCCCTACAATGAGCAGTTCTTC.

This sequence joins TRBV7-2 and TRBJ2-7, with 11 bases that match TRBD2. The germline V gene has CDR1 SGHTA and CDR2 FQGNSA. This CDR3 spans 17 amino acids. The V segment lost 3 bases and the J segment 3 bases; nucleotides outside the gene matches: 10. Here the CDR3 DNA reads TGTGCCAGCAGCTTTCCCTTAGCGGGGGGGCCGCTCTACGAGCAGTACTTC. Translating gives CASSFPLAGGPLYEQYF.

The chain employs TRBV6-5 and TRBJ2-2; D may be TRBD1 (6 bases). Germline assignment: CDR1 MNHEY and CDR2 SVGAGI. The CDR3 extends over 16 amino acids. Trimming left V 2 bases short and J 2 bases short, with 12 bases between. Here the CDR3 DNA reads TGTGCCAGCAGTTACGGATTGGACAGCAACACCGGGGAGCTGTTTTTT. It translates to CASSYGLDSNTGELFF.

CDR3 residues: CASSAGLAGGNEQFF. In DNA form, the CDR3 reads TGTGCCAGCAGCGCAGGACTAGCGGGGGGTAATGAGCAGTTCTTC. This chain connects TRBV9 to TRBJ2-1; TRBD2 agrees at 14 bases. Germline V gene sequence: CDR1 SGDLS, CDR2 YYNGEE. Trimming removed 3 bases from V and 7 bases from J; junction bases left unmatched: 3. The CDR3 has 15 residues.